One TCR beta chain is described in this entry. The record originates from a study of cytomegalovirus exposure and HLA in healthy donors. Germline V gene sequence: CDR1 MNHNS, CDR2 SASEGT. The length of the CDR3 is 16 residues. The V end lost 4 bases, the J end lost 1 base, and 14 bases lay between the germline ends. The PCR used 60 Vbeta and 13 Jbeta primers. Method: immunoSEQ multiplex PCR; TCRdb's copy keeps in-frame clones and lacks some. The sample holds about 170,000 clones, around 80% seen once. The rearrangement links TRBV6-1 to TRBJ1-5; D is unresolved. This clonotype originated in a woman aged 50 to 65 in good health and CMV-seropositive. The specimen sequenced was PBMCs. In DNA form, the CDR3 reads TGTGCCAGCAGTGCTCCTACCCGAAACAGCAATCAGCCCCAGCATTTT. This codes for CASSAPTRNSNQPQHF.